These 2 T cell receptor beta chains share one sample of origin, sequenced in a study of tumor and adjacent non-tumor tissue in lung cancer. This sample's RNA came from whole unsorted tissue. TCRbeta libraries were built with three rounds of nested PCR, modified from ARM-PCR. TCRdb itself ran the multiplex PCR reads through MiXCR, one entry per CDR3 protein. In the table there are about 93,000 distinct CDR3 sequences, 65% to 75% of which are singletons. The specimen was lung tumor tissue. The origin of the receptors is a man in his 60s with non-small cell lung cancer.

CDR3 loop: CASSYSRQWNTEAFF. CDR3 coding DNA: TGTGCCAGCAGTTACTCGAGACAGTGGAACACTGAAGCTTTCTTT. The V gene is TRBV6-2 or TRBV6-3, the J gene TRBJ1-1, with a weak D call TRBD1 (5 bases). V was clipped by 0 bases and J by 1 base, with 9 bases between them. The CDR3 extends over 15 amino acids. The V gene's germline CDR1 is MNHEY and CDR2 SVGEGT.

The rearrangement links TRBV11-3 to TRBJ2-1; D unclear. The CDR3 has 13 residues. V was cut by 7 bases and J by 5 bases, with 12 bases left in between. Germline V lookup: CDR1 SGHNT, CDR2 YENEEA. The DNA of the CDR3 is TGTGCCAGCAAGGGAAAGCGAGACAATGAGCAGTTCTTC. Translated, it gives CASKGKRDNEQFF. Variable domain in full (rest from reference TRBV11-3 and TRBJ2-1): EAGVVQSPRYKIIEKKQPVAFWCNPISGHNTLYWYLQNLGQGPELLIRYENEEAVDDSQLPKDRFSAERLKGVDSTLKIQPAELGDSAVYLCASKGKRDNEQFFGPGTRLTVL.